Listed below are T cell receptor beta chains from one sample, sequenced in a study of blood T cell repertoires in COVID-19. Sequencing was performed with immunoSEQ multiplex PCR; in TCRdb, only in-frame clones are kept and a portion is missing. Of fewer than 250,000 clones detected, nearly 90% appear once; the ten largest clones hold under 14%. Sequencing was carried out using PBMCs or T cells enriched from blood (not recorded which). The receptor source for this set is a man aged 25 to 40 who had recovered from COVID-19. Each CDR3 is given with its conserved first and last residue. Each record gives: D gene, clone size, V gene, J gene, CDR3 protein, CDR3 DNA. A D gene is named only where the DNA matches it firmly. Expanded clones get a size class; other rows say once, few or many, or leave the size out.

D gene: NA; clone size: NA; V gene: TRBV19; J gene: TRBJ1-5; CDR3 protein: CASSIVGTVDQPQHF; CDR3 DNA: TGTGCCAGTAGTATAGTAGGTACAGTAGATCAGCCCCAGCATTTT
D gene: NA; clone size: NA; V gene: TRBV5-1; J gene: TRBJ1-1; CDR3 protein: CASSGQLNTEAFF; CDR3 DNA: TGCGCCAGCAGCGGGCAGCTGAACACTGAAGCTTTCTTT
D gene: NA; clone size: NA; V gene: TRBV5-4; J gene: TRBJ1-1; CDR3 protein: CASSLGHANTEAFF; CDR3 DNA: TGTGCCAGCAGCCTAGGACACGCAAACACTGAAGCTTTCTTT
D gene: TRBD2; clone size: NA; V gene: TRBV5-1; J gene: TRBJ2-1; CDR3 protein: CASSSGGEYNEQFF; CDR3 DNA: TGCGCCAGTTCTAGCGGGGGAGAGTACAATGAGCAGTTCTTC
D gene: TRBD1; clone size: once; V gene: TRBV9; J gene: TRBJ2-5; CDR3 protein: CASSATGAGRETQYF; CDR3 DNA: TGTGCCAGCAGCGCGACAGGGGCTGGGAGGGAGACCCAGTACTTC
D gene: TRBD1; clone size: NA; V gene: TRBV2; J gene: TRBJ2-7; CDR3 protein: CASTSGGEQYF; CDR3 DNA: TGTGCCAGCACCTCAGGGGGCGAGCAGTACTTC
D gene: NA; clone size: NA; V gene: TRBV7-6; J gene: TRBJ2-1; CDR3 protein: CASSGTVGEQFF; CDR3 DNA: TGTGCCAGCAGCGGGACTGTTGGTGAGCAGTTCTTC
D gene: NA; clone size: NA; V gene: TRBV7-3; J gene: TRBJ2-1; CDR3 protein: CASSLEYMNEQFF; CDR3 DNA: TGTGCCAGCAGCTTAGAGTATATGAATGAGCAGTTCTTC
D gene: TRBD2; clone size: few; V gene: TRBV5-5; J gene: TRBJ2-7; CDR3 protein: CASSLLSGRVYEQYF; CDR3 DNA: TGTGCCAGCAGCTTGTTAAGCGGGAGAGTCTACGAGCAGTACTTC
D gene: NA; clone size: few; V gene: TRBV19; J gene: TRBJ1-4; CDR3 protein: CASSIKAANEKLFF; CDR3 DNA: TGTGCCAGTAGTATTAAGGCAGCGAATGAAAAACTGTTTTTT
D gene: NA; clone size: NA; V gene: TRBV3-1/TRBV3-2; J gene: TRBJ2-1; CDR3 protein: CASSRGSAGRSYNEQFF; CDR3 DNA: TGTGCCAGCAGCCGGGGGTCGGCGGGGCGGTCCTACAATGAGCAGTTCTTC
D gene: TRBD1; clone size: NA; V gene: TRBV7-6; J gene: TRBJ2-5; CDR3 protein: CASSLETGSNPTETQYF; CDR3 DNA: TGTGCCAGCAGCTTAGAGACAGGGTCCAACCCGACGGAGACCCAGTACTTC
D gene: NA; clone size: NA; V gene: TRBV6-2/TRBV6-3; J gene: TRBJ2-5; CDR3 protein: CASSPDSFGETQYF; CDR3 DNA: TGTGCCAGCAGCCCGGACAGTTTTGGGGAGACCCAGTACTTC
D gene: TRBD1; clone size: once; V gene: TRBV28; J gene: TRBJ2-7; CDR3 protein: CASTAGTGGFYEQYF; CDR3 DNA: TGTGCCAGCACGGCCGGGACAGGGGGCTTCTACGAGCAGTACTTC
D gene: TRBD1; clone size: NA; V gene: TRBV14; J gene: TRBJ2-2; CDR3 protein: CASSRAQGTNTGELFF; CDR3 DNA: TGTGCCAGCAGCCGTGCACAGGGGACCAACACCGGGGAGCTGTTTTTT
D gene: NA; clone size: few; V gene: TRBV7-3; J gene: TRBJ2-1; CDR3 protein: CASSPWTASSYNEQFF; CDR3 DNA: TGTGCCAGCAGCCCCTGGACAGCTAGCTCCTACAATGAGCAGTTCTTC
D gene: TRBD1; clone size: NA; V gene: TRBV7-2; J gene: TRBJ2-7; CDR3 protein: CASSSASTGSYEQYF; CDR3 DNA: TGTGCCAGCAGCTCTGCCTCGACAGGGAGCTACGAGCAGTACTTC
D gene: NA; clone size: NA; V gene: TRBV18; J gene: TRBJ2-5; CDR3 protein: CASSPRQGRGETQYF; CDR3 DNA: TGTGCCAGCTCACCAAGGCAGGGGAGAGGGGAGACCCAGTACTTC
D gene: NA; clone size: NA; V gene: TRBV10-3; J gene: TRBJ1-2; CDR3 protein: CAISESQGRAYGYTF; CDR3 DNA: TGTGCCATCAGTGAGTCACAGGGAAGGGCCTATGGCTACACCTTC
D gene: NA; clone size: NA; V gene: TRBV6-5; J gene: TRBJ1-1; CDR3 protein: CASREVGGAREAFF; CDR3 DNA: TGTGCCAGCAGGGAGGTGGGGGGGGCCAGGGAAGCTTTCTTT
D gene: TRBD2; clone size: once; V gene: TRBV28; J gene: TRBJ2-7; CDR3 protein: CASRFTSGSYEQYF; CDR3 DNA: TGTGCCAGCAGATTCACTAGCGGCTCCTACGAGCAGTACTTC
D gene: NA; clone size: NA; V gene: TRBV2; J gene: TRBJ2-1; CDR3 protein: CASSQDTHNEQFF; CDR3 DNA: TGTGCCAGCAGCCAAGACACTCACAATGAGCAGTTCTTC
D gene: NA; clone size: NA; V gene: TRBV10-3; J gene: TRBJ1-2; CDR3 protein: CAISIQVSENYGYTF; CDR3 DNA: TGTGCCATCAGCATACAGGTTTCGGAGAATTATGGCTACACCTTC
D gene: TRBD1; clone size: NA; V gene: TRBV5-1; J gene: TRBJ2-5; CDR3 protein: CASRLGQETQYF; CDR3 DNA: TGCGCCAGCAGGCTGGGACAGGAGACCCAGTACTTC
D gene: NA; clone size: NA; V gene: TRBV18; J gene: TRBJ2-7; CDR3 protein: CASSPSGDIISYEQYF; CDR3 DNA: TGTGCCAGCTCGCCTTCTGGGGACATTATCTCCTACGAGCAGTACTTC
D gene: TRBD2; clone size: NA; V gene: TRBV2; J gene: TRBJ2-3; CDR3 protein: CASRGLLAAQRYF; CDR3 DNA: TGTGCCAGCAGGGGCCTCCTAGCGGCCCAAAGATATTTT
D gene: NA; clone size: few; V gene: TRBV7-8; J gene: TRBJ1-1; CDR3 protein: CASSQDIPGTSEAFF; CDR3 DNA: TGTGCCAGCAGCCAGGACATACCTGGAACAAGTGAAGCTTTCTTT
D gene: NA; clone size: NA; V gene: TRBV10-3; J gene: TRBJ1-1; CDR3 protein: CAISVLEGNTEAFF; CDR3 DNA: TGTGCCATCAGTGTACTAGAGGGAAACACTGAAGCTTTCTTT
D gene: TRBD1; clone size: NA; V gene: TRBV4-1; J gene: TRBJ1-5; CDR3 protein: CASSQATGADNQPQHF; CDR3 DNA: TGCGCCAGCAGCCAAGCCACAGGGGCCGACAATCAGCCCCAGCATTTT
D gene: TRBD2; clone size: NA; V gene: TRBV24-1; J gene: TRBJ2-3; CDR3 protein: CATSDLKGLAGYTDTQYF; CDR3 DNA: TGTGCCACCAGTGATTTGAAGGGACTAGCGGGATACACAGATACGCAGTATTTT
D gene: NA; clone size: NA; V gene: TRBV4-2; J gene: TRBJ2-2; CDR3 protein: CASSQDLNTGELFF; CDR3 DNA: TGTGCCAGCAGCCAAGATCTCAACACCGGGGAGCTGTTTTTT
D gene: NA; clone size: NA; V gene: TRBV11-2; J gene: TRBJ2-7; CDR3 protein: CASSLVGDSYEQYF; CDR3 DNA: TGTGCCAGCAGCTTAGTAGGAGACTCCTACGAGCAGTACTTC
D gene: TRBD2; clone size: NA; V gene: TRBV29-1; J gene: TRBJ2-1; CDR3 protein: CSVSSGSSYNEQFF; CDR3 DNA: TGCAGCGTTTCAAGCGGGAGCTCCTACAATGAGCAGTTCTTC
D gene: TRBD1; clone size: NA; V gene: TRBV7-9; J gene: TRBJ1-4; CDR3 protein: CASSSQGGSNEKLFF; CDR3 DNA: TGTGCCAGCAGCTCTCAGGGGGGTTCTAATGAAAAACTGTTTTTT
D gene: TRBD1; clone size: NA; V gene: TRBV9; J gene: TRBJ1-6; CDR3 protein: CASSENRGPSPLHF; CDR3 DNA: TGTGCCAGCAGCGAAAACAGGGGGCCTTCACCCCTCCACTTT
D gene: NA; clone size: few; V gene: TRBV7-9; J gene: TRBJ1-1; CDR3 protein: CASSLVWGGRSTEAFF; CDR3 DNA: TGTGCCAGCAGCTTAGTGTGGGGGGGGCGCAGCACTGAAGCTTTCTTT
D gene: TRBD1; clone size: once; V gene: TRBV5-6; J gene: TRBJ1-2; CDR3 protein: CASSLGQGAISYTF; CDR3 DNA: TGTGCCAGCAGCTTGGGGCAGGGGGCGATTAGCTACACCTTC
D gene: NA; clone size: NA; V gene: TRBV27; J gene: TRBJ2-5; CDR3 protein: CASSLKREETQYF; CDR3 DNA: TGTGCCAGCAGTTTAAAGAGGGAAGAGACCCAGTACTTC
D gene: NA; clone size: few; V gene: TRBV11-2; J gene: TRBJ2-3; CDR3 protein: CASRTGSLGDTQYF; CDR3 DNA: TGTGCCAGCAGGACTGGCTCCCTCGGAGATACGCAGTATTTT
D gene: NA; clone size: few; V gene: TRBV27; J gene: TRBJ2-2; CDR3 protein: CASSLGRTGELFF; CDR3 DNA: TGTGCCAGCAGTTTGGGGAGAACCGGGGAGCTGTTTTTT
D gene: NA; clone size: few; V gene: TRBV7-9; J gene: TRBJ1-5; CDR3 protein: CASSPGGLQPQHF; CDR3 DNA: TGTGCCAGCAGCCCCGGGGGGTTACAGCCCCAGCATTTT
D gene: NA; clone size: NA; V gene: TRBV19; J gene: TRBJ1-2; CDR3 protein: CASIPSGLGDYGYTF; CDR3 DNA: TGTGCCAGTATCCCGAGTGGCTTGGGAGACTATGGCTACACCTTC
D gene: NA; clone size: NA; V gene: TRBV21-1; J gene: TRBJ1-2; CDR3 protein: CASSAYNRDRIYTF; CDR3 DNA: TGTGCCAGCAGCGCTTACAACCGGGACAGGATCTACACCTTC
D gene: TRBD2; clone size: NA; V gene: TRBV5-1; J gene: TRBJ2-1; CDR3 protein: CASSSTGGPHRYNEQFF; CDR3 DNA: TGCGCCAGCAGCTCCACGGGAGGGCCCCATCGTTACAATGAGCAGTTCTTC
D gene: TRBD2; clone size: NA; V gene: TRBV10-1; J gene: TRBJ2-7; CDR3 protein: CASSELTSGRWKVSYEQYF; CDR3 DNA: TGCGCCAGCAGTGAGTTGACTAGCGGGAGGTGGAAGGTATCCTACGAGCAGTACTTC
D gene: NA; clone size: NA; V gene: TRBV5-1; J gene: TRBJ2-1; CDR3 protein: CASSLTGGRSRSYNEQFF; CDR3 DNA: TGCGCCAGCAGCTTGACCGGGGGACGATCCAGATCGTACAATGAGCAGTTCTTC
D gene: NA; clone size: NA; V gene: TRBV5-1; J gene: TRBJ2-5; CDR3 protein: CASSLAGQQETQYF; CDR3 DNA: TGCGCCAGCAGCTTGGCCGGACAGCAAGAGACCCAGTACTTC
D gene: TRBD2; clone size: NA; V gene: TRBV6-5; J gene: TRBJ2-1; CDR3 protein: CASIGRGSYNEQFF; CDR3 DNA: TGTGCCAGCATCGGGAGGGGCTCCTACAATGAGCAGTTCTTC
D gene: TRBD2; clone size: once; V gene: TRBV2; J gene: TRBJ2-5; CDR3 protein: CASSAGLAPQTQYF; CDR3 DNA: TGTGCCAGCAGCGCGGGACTAGCCCCCCAGACCCAGTACTTC
D gene: NA; clone size: NA; V gene: TRBV27; J gene: TRBJ1-5; CDR3 protein: CASSFGRDQPQHF; CDR3 DNA: TGTGCCAGCAGTTTCGGGAGAGATCAGCCCCAGCATTTT
D gene: TRBD1; clone size: NA; V gene: TRBV6-5; J gene: TRBJ1-2; CDR3 protein: CASSYGDRIYGYTF; CDR3 DNA: TGTGCCAGCAGTTACGGGGACAGGATTTATGGCTACACCTTC
D gene: TRBD1; clone size: NA; V gene: TRBV19; J gene: TRBJ1-5; CDR3 protein: CASSADGQGRYQPQHF; CDR3 DNA: TGTGCCAGTAGTGCGGATGGACAGGGACGATACCAGCCCCAGCATTTT
D gene: TRBD1; clone size: NA; V gene: TRBV7-9; J gene: TRBJ2-7; CDR3 protein: CASSIQQGEQYF; CDR3 DNA: TGTGCCAGCAGCATCCAACAGGGGGAGCAGTACTTC
D gene: TRBD1; clone size: NA; V gene: TRBV25-1; J gene: TRBJ2-7; CDR3 protein: CASSPTWDRSYEQYF; CDR3 DNA: TGTGCCAGCAGTCCTACGTGGGACAGATCCTACGAGCAGTACTTC
D gene: NA; clone size: NA; V gene: TRBV5-4; J gene: TRBJ2-2; CDR3 protein: CASSSVRGNTGELFF; CDR3 DNA: TGTGCCAGCAGCTCTGTCAGAGGAAACACCGGGGAGCTGTTTTTT
D gene: TRBD1; clone size: NA; V gene: TRBV6-5; J gene: TRBJ1-1; CDR3 protein: CASRTTGTGGEAFF; CDR3 DNA: TGTGCCAGCAGGACCACCGGGACAGGGGGTGAAGCTTTCTTT
D gene: NA; clone size: NA; V gene: TRBV6-1; J gene: TRBJ1-3; CDR3 protein: CASSESFGLSGNTIYF; CDR3 DNA: TGTGCCAGCAGTGAAAGCTTCGGACTCTCTGGAAACACCATATATTTT